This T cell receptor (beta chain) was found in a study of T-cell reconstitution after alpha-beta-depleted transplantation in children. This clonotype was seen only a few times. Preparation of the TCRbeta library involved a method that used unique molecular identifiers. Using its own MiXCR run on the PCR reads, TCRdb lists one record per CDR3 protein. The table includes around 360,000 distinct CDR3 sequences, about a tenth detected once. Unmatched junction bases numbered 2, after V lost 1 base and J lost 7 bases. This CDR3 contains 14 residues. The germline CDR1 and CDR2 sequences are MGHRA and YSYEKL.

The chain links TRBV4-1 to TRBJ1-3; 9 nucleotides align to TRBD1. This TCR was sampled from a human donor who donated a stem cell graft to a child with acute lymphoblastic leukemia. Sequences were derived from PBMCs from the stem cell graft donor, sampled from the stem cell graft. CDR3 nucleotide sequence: TGCGCCAGCAGCCAAGGGGACAGGGCGAACACCATATATTTT. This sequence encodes CASSQGDRANTIYF.